Here is one TCR beta chain with its context. The antigen remains undetermined. Here immunoSEQ multiplex PCR was the method, and the copy in TCRdb shows in-frame clones only, minus some. The sample lists 55,000 to 65,000 clones, under 95% occurring once. Looked up from germline, CDR1 is MGHRA and CDR2 is YSYEKL. V was pared by 0 bases and J by 7 bases, with 12 bases between. The CDR3 has 15 amino acids. The sample is drawn from a study of OX40 agonist ivuxolimab in advanced cancers. Study overall: The patients received agonistic anti-OX40 (CD134) antibody ivuxolimab.

General study points: Both CD4+ and CD8+ T cell populations in blood had undergone clonal expansion by week 6 at 0.1 to 3.0 mg/kg.

This chain links TRBV4-1 with TRBJ1-4; no firm D call. Sequences were derived from CD4+ or CD8+ T cells sorted from blood, sampled in a trial of the OX40 agonist ivuxolimab. This TCR derives from an adult with an advanced solid tumor such as melanoma, head and neck, liver or kidney cancer. CDR3 sequence (DNA): TGCGCCAGCAGCCAAGATCGGGCGCCGGGTGAAAAACTGTTTTTT. Translating gives CASSQDRAPGEKLFF.